This T cell receptor (beta chain) was sequenced for a study of vaccination and CD4 T cells after COVID-19. The germline V and J ends were trimmed by 0 bases and 7 bases, with 15 bases remaining between them. The CDR3 covers 16 residues. Germline V gene data show CDR1 as LNHNV and CDR2 as YYDKDF (reference sequence). This clonotype was detected once. Its antigen is as yet unknown. Oncomine TCR Beta short-read sequencing was applied to DNA from cultured CD4+ T cells. MiXCR, run by TCRdb on the PCR reads, gives a single entry per CDR3 protein. The sample has approximately 7,400 distinct CDR3 sequences, 65% to 75% seen once; the top ten hold 15%. Treatment here: approximately nine-day PBMC culture with coronavirus spike peptide pools or control peptides (ViraFEST assay). Peptide pools at about 9.5 ug/ml, together with 8.5 to 10 IU/ml IL-2, were added to cultures of roughly 2 million PBMCs per well.

Sequencing was done on a sample of CD4+ T cells from blood, cultured in vitro. This TCR derives from a human donor who had recovered from COVID-19. The genes are TRBV15 and TRBJ2-2; the D is unclear. CDR3 in DNA: TGTGCCACCAGCAGAGATTTAGGCGGAGTACTCGGGGAGCTGTTTTTT. Protein: CATSRDLGGVLGELFF.